The rows below give T cell receptor beta chains drawn from one sample of a study of response to subunit inactivated influenza vaccine. Each CDR3 protein is one row after TCRdb ran MiXCR on the RT-PCR reads. The sample lists hundreds of thousands of distinct CDR3 sequences, approximately 13% occurring once. The specimen was PBMCs from blood, collected approximately 15 days before vaccination. The receptors shown here come from a man aged 50 or older who received an inactivated influenza vaccine. Each CDR3 is given with its conserved first and last residue. D genes are given only for firm matches. The size entry is marked missing in some rows and otherwise reads once, few, many or a size class.

d_call: .
clone_size: .
v_call: TRBV27
j_call: TRBJ2-5
cdr3_nt: TGTGCCAGCAGTTTCTATCGGAATAGCGGAGACCAAGAGACCCAGTACTTC
cdr3_aa: CASSFYRNSGDQETQYF

d_call: .
clone_size: .
v_call: TRBV4-2
j_call: TRBJ2-3
cdr3_nt: TGTGCCAGCAGCCTCGAAGGCGGGGCAGGAGATACGCAGTATTTT
cdr3_aa: CASSLEGGAGDTQYF

d_call: TRBD2
clone_size: many
v_call: TRBV12-3/TRBV12-4
j_call: TRBJ2-1
cdr3_nt: TGTGCCAGCCGAACAAGCGGGGGAAGATACAATGAGCAGTTCTTC
cdr3_aa: CASRTSGGRYNEQFF

d_call: .
clone_size: .
v_call: TRBV7-9
j_call: TRBJ2-7
cdr3_nt: TGTGCCAGCAGCTTAAGGAGGGATTCGTACGAGCAGTACTTC
cdr3_aa: CASSLRRDSYEQYF

d_call: TRBD1
clone_size: few
v_call: TRBV7-9
j_call: TRBJ1-1
cdr3_nt: TGTGCCAGCAGCGCAGACAGGGGGCTGGGTGAAGCTTTCTTT
cdr3_aa: CASSADRGLGEAFF

d_call: .
clone_size: few
v_call: TRBV3-1
j_call: TRBJ1-2
cdr3_nt: TGTGCCAGCAGCCAAGGGGACGTAAGTTCGTATGGCTACACCTTC
cdr3_aa: CASSQGDVSSYGYTF

d_call: TRBD2
clone_size: .
v_call: TRBV10-3
j_call: TRBJ2-2
cdr3_nt: TGTGCCATCAGTGTTAGGGAGGGAACCGGGGAGCTGTTTTTT
cdr3_aa: CAISVREGTGELFF

d_call: .
clone_size: .
v_call: TRBV7-9
j_call: TRBJ2-7
cdr3_nt: TGTGCCAGCAGCTCCTGGTCCGCGGTCGGCTACGAGCAGTACTTC
cdr3_aa: CASSSWSAVGYEQYF

d_call: .
clone_size: many
v_call: TRBV29-1
j_call: TRBJ2-7
cdr3_nt: TGCAGCGTTGTAACCTACGAGCAGTACTTC
cdr3_aa: CSVVTYEQYF

d_call: TRBD2
clone_size: .
v_call: TRBV5-1
j_call: TRBJ2-1
cdr3_nt: TGCGCCAGCAGCTCCGGGACTAGCGGGAGGGTGGTCTATGAGCAGTTCTTC
cdr3_aa: CASSSGTSGRVVYEQFF

d_call: .
clone_size: .
v_call: TRBV10-3
j_call: TRBJ2-6
cdr3_nt: TGTGCCATCAGTGAGGGCAGCAGCTCTGGGGCCAACGTCCTGACTTTC
cdr3_aa: CAISEGSSSGANVLTF

d_call: TRBD2
clone_size: .
v_call: TRBV6-1
j_call: TRBJ2-1
cdr3_nt: TGTGCCAGCAGTGCGGGGGGGCTCGCTAATGAGCAGTTCTTC
cdr3_aa: CASSAGGLANEQFF

d_call: TRBD1
clone_size: few
v_call: TRBV6-5
j_call: TRBJ2-7
cdr3_nt: TGTGCCAGCAGTTACTCAGGGACAGTCAACTCCTACGAGCAGTACTTC
cdr3_aa: CASSYSGTVNSYEQYF

d_call: .
clone_size: few
v_call: TRBV29-1
j_call: TRBJ1-2
cdr3_nt: TGCAGCGTTGTTTCGGGGGGCGGTCCTGGTGGCTACACCTTC
cdr3_aa: CSVVSGGGPGGYTF

d_call: TRBD2
clone_size: .
v_call: TRBV7-2
j_call: TRBJ2-1
cdr3_nt: TGTGCCAGCAGCTTAGTTAGCGGGGGGGCCGCTGAGCAGTTCTTC
cdr3_aa: CASSLVSGGAAEQFF

d_call: .
clone_size: .
v_call: TRBV6-2/TRBV6-3
j_call: TRBJ2-3
cdr3_nt: TGTGCCAGCCTCGCCGGGGGGCGCATGGATACGCAGTATTTT
cdr3_aa: CASLAGGRMDTQYF

d_call: .
clone_size: .
v_call: TRBV5-1
j_call: TRBJ2-7
cdr3_nt: TGCGCCAGCAGCTTGGCCGGACAGACCTACGAAGAGCAGTACTTC
cdr3_aa: CASSLAGQTYEEQYF

d_call: .
clone_size: many
v_call: TRBV7-9
j_call: TRBJ1-1
cdr3_nt: TGTGCCAGCAGCTGGGGGGGCGTGGTGAAAACTGAAGCTTTCTTT
cdr3_aa: CASSWGGVVKTEAFF

d_call: .
clone_size: .
v_call: TRBV15
j_call: TRBJ2-7
cdr3_nt: TGTGCCACCAGCGGAGAGGGCGGCTACTACGAGCAGTACTTC
cdr3_aa: CATSGEGGYYEQYF

d_call: .
clone_size: .
v_call: TRBV12-3/TRBV12-4
j_call: TRBJ2-1
cdr3_nt: TGTGCCAGCAGTCCCACAGGGGGGGAAAACTCCTACAATGAGCAGTTCTTC
cdr3_aa: CASSPTGGENSYNEQFF

d_call: TRBD2
clone_size: .
v_call: TRBV4-3
j_call: TRBJ2-1
cdr3_nt: TGCGCCAGCAGGCGGAGACTAGCGGGAGAGGGGAGCTCCTACAATGAGCAGTTCTTC
cdr3_aa: CASRRRLAGEGSSYNEQFF

d_call: TRBD2
clone_size: few
v_call: TRBV2
j_call: TRBJ2-1
cdr3_nt: TGTGCCAGCAGTGAGAGTCGGGGGGGCCACAATGAGCAGTTCTTC
cdr3_aa: CASSESRGGHNEQFF

d_call: .
clone_size: few
v_call: TRBV15
j_call: TRBJ2-7
cdr3_nt: TGTGCCACCAGCAGAGACAGGGCGAGCTCCTACGAGCAGTACTTC
cdr3_aa: CATSRDRASSYEQYF

d_call: TRBD1
clone_size: .
v_call: TRBV19
j_call: TRBJ2-1
cdr3_nt: TGTGCCAGTAGTACAGGGTCAGGGGGCTTCAATGAGCAGTTCTTC
cdr3_aa: CASSTGSGGFNEQFF

d_call: .
clone_size: .
v_call: TRBV7-2
j_call: TRBJ1-1
cdr3_nt: TGTGCCAGCAGCTTAGTTCCAGGGGTATCTGAAGCTTTCTTT
cdr3_aa: CASSLVPGVSEAFF

d_call: TRBD1
clone_size: .
v_call: TRBV6-2/TRBV6-3
j_call: TRBJ2-1
cdr3_nt: TGTGCCAGCAGTCCGACAGGGCCCAGCTCCTACAATGAGCAGTTCTTC
cdr3_aa: CASSPTGPSSYNEQFF

d_call: TRBD2
clone_size: many
v_call: TRBV29-1
j_call: TRBJ2-1
cdr3_nt: TGCAGCGTTATAGGACTAGCTTACAATGAGCAGTTCTTC
cdr3_aa: CSVIGLAYNEQFF

d_call: TRBD2
clone_size: few
v_call: TRBV30
j_call: TRBJ2-1
cdr3_nt: TGTGCCTGGATGCACCCCCGGACTAGCGGGAGGGCATTCTACAATGAGCAGTTCTTC
cdr3_aa: CAWMHPRTSGRAFYNEQFF

d_call: TRBD1
clone_size: .
v_call: TRBV4-3
j_call: TRBJ1-3
cdr3_nt: TGCGCCAGCAGCCAAGTAACACAGGGGGCAAGCAGAAACACCATATATTTT
cdr3_aa: CASSQVTQGASRNTIYF

d_call: .
clone_size: many
v_call: TRBV28
j_call: TRBJ2-3
cdr3_nt: TGTGCCAGCAGTTTACTTCTAGATACGCAGTATTTT
cdr3_aa: CASSLLLDTQYF

d_call: TRBD1
clone_size: many
v_call: TRBV29-1
j_call: TRBJ1-1
cdr3_nt: TGCAGCGTTGAGACGACAGGGATTTACACTGAAGCTTTCTTT
cdr3_aa: CSVETTGIYTEAFF

d_call: TRBD1
clone_size: .
v_call: TRBV7-9
j_call: TRBJ1-1
cdr3_nt: TGTGCCAGCAGCCCTAGACAGGGGAGTTGGACTGAAGCTTTCTTT
cdr3_aa: CASSPRQGSWTEAFF